The next 4 T cell receptor beta chains were all read from a single sample in a study of T-cell memory formation after mild COVID-19. TCRdb reanalysed the 5' RACE reads using MiXCR and keeps one entry per CDR3 protein. The sample yields over 450,000 distinct CDR3 sequences, about a fifth seen once. The sequencing sample was made of PBMCs or a T cell subset sorted from them (not recorded which). These receptors all stem from an adult woman who had mild COVID-19 (a few samples of this study predate the infection). Cell type and time point are not known.

This clonotype was observed a handful of times. The chain uses TRBV10-3 and TRBJ1-2, with a weak D call TRBD1 (5 bases). CDR3 length: 15 amino acids. Germline CDR1 and CDR2: ENHRY and SYGVKD. Trimming took off 3 bases at V and 0 bases at J, with 11 bases between the two ends. This chain's CDR3 is CAISEQAGPNYGYTF. The CDR3 DNA follows: TGTGCCATCAGTGAACAGGCAGGCCCTAACTATGGCTACACCTTC.

V and J are TRBV7-3 and TRBJ1-3; 9 bases agree with TRBD1. The CDR3 covers 16 residues. Germline V CDR1 and CDR2: SGHTA, FQGTGA. The V gene end was trimmed by 2 bases and the J gene end by 4 bases; junction bases not matched to a gene: 6. The CDR3 DNA reads TGTGCCAGCAGCTTACAGGGACAGGGCCTCGGAAACACCATATATTTT. It yields the protein CASSLQGQGLGNTIYF.

This clonotype has a handful of counts. This rearrangement joins TRBV15 to TRBJ2-7; D is unresolved. With 3 bases removed from V and 3 bases from J, the gap between germline ends came to 3 bases. Looked up from germline, CDR1 is LNHNV and CDR2 is YYDKDF (reference sequence). The CDR3 consists of 11 residues. The CDR3 sequence is CATSSRYEQYF. CDR3 in DNA: TGTGCCACCAGCAGTCGCTACGAGCAGTACTTC.

This clonotype has just a few counts. This chain joins TRBV18 and TRBJ2-1; tentative D call: TRBD2 (6 bases). Trimming removed 2 bases from V and 2 bases from J, with 19 bases in between. Germline V gene lookup returns CDR1 KGHSH and CDR2 LQKENI. This CDR3 region has 18 residues. The CDR3 coding sequence is TGTGCCAGCTCACCAGAAGGTTTGGGGGGTATCACCTACAATGAGCAGTTCTTC. As protein: CASSPEGLGGITYNEQFF.